This T cell receptor beta chain emerged from a study of control samples from healthy donors and cancer patients. The method was immunoSEQ multiplex PCR; TCRdb's version includes in-frame clones alone and lacks a portion of them. The sample includes 250,000 to 300,000 clones, more than 65% of them seen just once. Germline V gene sequence: CDR1 SNHLY, CDR2 FYNNEI. CDR3 length: 12 residues. The trim removed 7 bases at V and 2 bases at J, leaving 0 bases unmatched. In this sample, this clone turned up a few times. The sequence was collected from a woman in her fifties or sixties with lung cancer. The sequenced material came from PBMCs. The chain is built from TRBV2 and TRBJ2-5; 8 positions agree with TRBD1. CDR3 nucleotide sequence: TGTGCCAGCAACAGGGGGCAAGAGACCCAGTACTTC. As protein: CASNRGQETQYF.